The T cell receptor beta chain described here comes from a study of breast tumors, draining lymph nodes, adjacent tissues listed by TCRdb under 2016. Regarding the study in general: Breast cancer patients provided tumor, adjacent nontumor tissue and axillary lymph nodes, and the study compared the TCR beta repertoires across these three sources. The study was designed to assess the relationships and possible T-cell exchange between tumor, surrounding tissue and draining lymph node repertoires in human breast cancer. Points the paper makes about the study in general: Tumor and nontumor tissue repertoires were significantly more similar in luminal-like than in basal-like breast cancer. A scenario in which most tumor T cells derive from the lymph node and then expand within tumor tissue was judged to be consistent with the data. Rather than being directly demonstrated, the conclusion that tumor T cells originate in lymph nodes was presented as consistent with a hypothesis. Tumor T-cell repertoires showed less diversity than lymph node repertoires and more diversity than nontumor tissue repertoires, and tumor T-cell repertoires showed preferential V and J gene usage.

Lymph node samples were obtained from the axillary draining lymph nodes of breast cancer patients. This clonotype came up many times. This receptor's antigen is unknown. Base qualities were left out, and no much larger clone turns up one base away. The listed sequencing device is Illumina HiSeq 2000. TCR beta chain libraries were generated by multiplex PCR amplification. The amplified TCR beta chain products were analyzed by high-throughput sequencing. Starting from the raw public reads, TCRdb applied fastp trimming at Q25, assembled clones with MiXCR and retained in-frame beta chains. CDR3 protein sequences are deduplicated, and each keeps its most common genes and DNA. In this sample the table shows 200,000 to 250,000 distinct CDR3 sequences, 34% of which occur a single time. Together, the top ten hold approximately 3.7% of the sample. CDR1 and CDR2 are read off the germline V gene as MGHRA and YSYEKL. V and J lose 3 bases and 5 bases, and a span of 11 bases separates them. The CDR3 covers 14 residues, taking in both the cysteine and the phenylalanine. The only DNA kept is the CDR3, 42 bases in frame from the first base.

The specimen sequenced was axillary lymph node tissue. This TCR was recovered from a female donor with breast cancer. Some clones in this sample may be carry-over from other donors' samples. The rearranged segments are TRBV4-1 and TRBJ1-5, with a tentative D gene TRBD1 over 5 matching bases. The bases read TGCGCCAGCAGCCAGTCCGGGACTTATCAGCCCCAGCATTTT. It codes for CASSQSGTYQPQHF.